This TCR beta chain was profiled in a study of blood T cells in healthy people across ages. This CDR3 contains 18 residues. Per the germline V gene, CDR1 is MNHNS and CDR2 is SASEGT. V lost 3 bases and J 2 bases, leaving 21 bases between the germline ends. Points on this clonotype: Its target is unknown.

Study findings and constraints: Unknown donor CMV status possibly confounded expanded clonotype changes.

Each sample yielded at least 5 micrograms of PBMC total RNA. It was with a sample-barcoded 5' primer and a J-beta primer mix that a second PCR of about 7 to 12 cycles was run. TCRdb recomputed calls from the 5' RACE reads with MiXCR, one row per CDR3 protein. The sample includes more than 900,000 distinct CDR3 sequences, about 25% seen only once; the top ten take around 0.75%. This sample also belongs to another study, concerning T cells of mothers and their children. From that report: The whole RNA yield was converted to cDNA, around 1.5 ug per 15 ul. Clones that were microchimeric and persistent were not detected among T cells.

V gene TRBV6-1 combines with J gene TRBJ2-3, with D tentatively TRBD1 or TRBD2 (5 bases each). The receptor was derived from a girl aged 2-15 years in good health. Sequencing was performed on blood. The CDR3 sequence: CASSDLGTYAAITDTQYF. DNA of the CDR3: TGTGCCAGCAGTGACCTAGGGACCTACGCAGCCATCACAGATACGCAGTATTTT.